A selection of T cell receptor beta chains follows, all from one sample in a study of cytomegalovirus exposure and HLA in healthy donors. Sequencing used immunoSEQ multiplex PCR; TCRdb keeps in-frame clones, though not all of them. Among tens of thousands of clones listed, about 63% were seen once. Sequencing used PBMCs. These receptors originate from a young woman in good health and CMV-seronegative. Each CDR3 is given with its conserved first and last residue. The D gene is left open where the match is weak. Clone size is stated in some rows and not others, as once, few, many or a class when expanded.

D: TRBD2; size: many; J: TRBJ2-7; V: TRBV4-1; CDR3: CASSQQAGGYYEQYF; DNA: TGCGCCAGCAGCCAGCAAGCGGGGGGATACTACGAGCAGTACTTC
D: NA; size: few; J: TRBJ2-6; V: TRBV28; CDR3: CATLSGANVLTF; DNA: TGTGCCACCCTATCTGGGGCCAACGTCCTGACTTTC
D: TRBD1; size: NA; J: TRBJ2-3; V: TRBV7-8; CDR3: CASSEDRGVADTQYF; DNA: TGTGCCAGCAGCGAAGACAGGGGCGTCGCAGATACGCAGTATTTT
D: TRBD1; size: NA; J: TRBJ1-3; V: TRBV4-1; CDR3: CASSQEGQGSNTIYF; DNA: TGCGCCAGCAGCCAAGAGGGACAGGGGTCGAACACCATATATTTT
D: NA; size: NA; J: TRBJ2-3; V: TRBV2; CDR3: CASRDSLTGTSTDTQYF; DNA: TGTGCCAGCAGGGACAGTCTTACGGGAACAAGCACAGATACGCAGTATTTT
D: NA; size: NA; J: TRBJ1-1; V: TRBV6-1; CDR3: CATVFVLAGEAFF; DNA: TGTGCCACCGTCTTCGTCCTGGCGGGTGAAGCTTTCTTT
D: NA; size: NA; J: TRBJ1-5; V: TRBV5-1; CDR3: CASSLDPGPNQPQHF; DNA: TGCGCCAGCAGCTTGGATCCAGGCCCCAATCAGCCCCAGCATTTT
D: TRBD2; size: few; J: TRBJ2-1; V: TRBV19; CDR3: CASSTPLAGGRNEQFF; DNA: TGTGCCAGTAGTACCCCACTAGCGGGGGGGCGCAATGAGCAGTTCTTC
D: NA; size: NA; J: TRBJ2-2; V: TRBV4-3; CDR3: CASSQASWRTGELFF; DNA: TGCGCCAGCAGCCAAGCCAGCTGGAGAACCGGGGAGCTGTTTTTT
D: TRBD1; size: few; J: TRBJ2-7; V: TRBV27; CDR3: CASSPRLAGGYEQYF; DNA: TGTGCCAGCAGCCCCCGGTTGGCAGGGGGCTACGAGCAGTACTTC
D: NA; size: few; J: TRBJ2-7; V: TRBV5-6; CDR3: CASSGGISYEQYF; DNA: TGTGCCAGCTCGGGTGGAATCTCCTACGAGCAGTACTTC
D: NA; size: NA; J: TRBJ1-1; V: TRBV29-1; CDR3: CSVEDPGRNTEAFF; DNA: TGCAGCGTTGAAGATCCGGGGAGGAACACTGAAGCTTTCTTT
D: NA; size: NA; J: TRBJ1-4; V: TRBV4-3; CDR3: CASSQETARNEKLFF; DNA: TGCGCCAGCAGCCAAGAGACAGCCCGAAATGAAAAACTGTTTTTT
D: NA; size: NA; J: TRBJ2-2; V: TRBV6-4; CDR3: CASSYSVSAGELFF; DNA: TGTGCCAGCAGTTACTCGGTATCGGCCGGGGAGCTGTTTTTT
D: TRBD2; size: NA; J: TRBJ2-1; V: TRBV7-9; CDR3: CASRPPLASGRYNEQFF; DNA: TGTGCCAGCAGGCCACCCCTTGCTAGCGGGAGGTACAATGAGCAGTTCTTC
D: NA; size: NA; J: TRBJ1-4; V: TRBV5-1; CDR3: CASSFQGSNEKLFF; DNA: TGCGCCAGCAGCTTCCAGGGGTCTAATGAAAAACTGTTTTTT
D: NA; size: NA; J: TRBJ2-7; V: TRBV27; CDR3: CASSPWGGRDEQYF; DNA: TGTGCCAGCAGCCCTTGGGGGGGGCGCGACGAGCAGTACTTC
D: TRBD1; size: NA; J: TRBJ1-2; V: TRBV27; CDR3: CASSFRDRSGYTF; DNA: TGTGCCAGCAGTTTCCGGGACAGATCCGGCTACACCTTC
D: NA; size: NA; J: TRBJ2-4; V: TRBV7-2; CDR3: CASSLDRMAVIPYF; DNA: TGTGCCAGCAGCTTAGATCGTATGGCTGTCATCCCTTACTTC
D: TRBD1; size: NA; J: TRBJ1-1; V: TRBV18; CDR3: CASSSGTAYTEAFF; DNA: TGTGCCAGCTCATCCGGGACAGCATACACTGAAGCTTTCTTT
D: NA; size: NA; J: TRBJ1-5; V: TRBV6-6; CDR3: CASSLSAGAYNQPQHF; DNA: TGTGCCAGCAGTTTATCGGCAGGGGCCTACAATCAGCCCCAGCATTTT
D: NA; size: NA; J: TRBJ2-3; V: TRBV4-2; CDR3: CASSQGAWGDTQYF; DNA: TGTGCCAGCAGCCAGGGGGCGTGGGGAGATACGCAGTATTTT
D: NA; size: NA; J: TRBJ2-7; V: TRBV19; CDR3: CASKETSRGLYEQYF; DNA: TGTGCCAGTAAAGAGACTAGCAGGGGACTCTACGAGCAGTACTTC
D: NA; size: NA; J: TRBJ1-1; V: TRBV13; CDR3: CASSFLGQVTNTEAFF; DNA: TGTGCCAGCAGCTTTCTGGGGCAGGTAACGAACACTGAAGCTTTCTTT
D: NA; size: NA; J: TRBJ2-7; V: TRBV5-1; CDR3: CASMKGPGAPYEQYF; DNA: TGCGCCAGCATGAAGGGCCCAGGGGCTCCCTACGAGCAGTACTTC
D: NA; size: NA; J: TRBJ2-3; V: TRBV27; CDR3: CASSLLLATDTQYF; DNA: TGTGCCAGCAGTTTATTGCTAGCGACAGATACGCAGTATTTT
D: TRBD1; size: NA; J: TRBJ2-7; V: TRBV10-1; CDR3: CASSDPGTGSYEQYF; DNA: TGCGCCAGCAGTGACCCCGGGACAGGGTCCTACGAGCAGTACTTC
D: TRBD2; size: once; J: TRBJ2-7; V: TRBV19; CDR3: CASSREVSYEQYF; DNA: TGTGCCAGTAGTCGGGAGGTATCCTACGAGCAGTACTTC
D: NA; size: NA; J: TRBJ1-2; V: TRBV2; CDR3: CASSEETRGYTF; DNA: TGTGCCAGCAGTGAAGAAACGAGGGGCTACACCTTC
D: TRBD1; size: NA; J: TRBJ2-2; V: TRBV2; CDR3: CASRQGDGELFF; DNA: TGTGCCAGTCGACAGGGAGACGGGGAGCTGTTTTTT
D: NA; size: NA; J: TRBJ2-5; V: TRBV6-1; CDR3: CASSVTATGAETQYF; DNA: TGTGCCAGCTCAGTGACAGCCACCGGTGCTGAGACCCAGTACTTC
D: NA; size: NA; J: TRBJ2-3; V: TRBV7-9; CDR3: CASSLVVSGLDTQYF; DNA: TGTGCCAGCAGCTTAGTGGTTAGCGGCTTGGATACGCAGTATTTT
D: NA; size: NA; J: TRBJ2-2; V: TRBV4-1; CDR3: CASSQDQISGNTGELFF; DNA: TGCGCCAGCAGCCAAGATCAAATTAGCGGGAACACCGGGGAGCTGTTTTTT
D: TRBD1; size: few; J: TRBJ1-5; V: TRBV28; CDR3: CASSARTGSNQPQHF; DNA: TGTGCCAGCAGTGCTAGGACAGGTAGCAATCAGCCCCAGCATTTT
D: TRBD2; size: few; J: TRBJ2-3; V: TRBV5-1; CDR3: CASTPLAGGILGTDTQYF; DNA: TGCGCCAGCACGCCGCTAGCGGGGGGAATATTGGGTACAGATACGCAGTATTTT
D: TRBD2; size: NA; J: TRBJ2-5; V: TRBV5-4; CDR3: CASSWGSGGVQETQYF; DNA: TGTGCCAGCAGCTGGGGTAGCGGGGGGGTCCAAGAGACCCAGTACTTC
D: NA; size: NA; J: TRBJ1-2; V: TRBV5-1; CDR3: CASSRGASDYGYTF; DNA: TGCGCCAGCAGCCGCGGAGCGAGCGACTATGGCTACACCTTC
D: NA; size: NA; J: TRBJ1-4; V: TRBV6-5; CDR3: CASSRSQGIFEKLFF; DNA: TGTGCCAGCAGTCGTTCCCAGGGTATTTTTGAAAAACTGTTTTTT
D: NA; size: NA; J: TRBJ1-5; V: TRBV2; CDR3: CATTRGGSQPQHF; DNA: TGTGCCACCACACGGGGGGGCTCTCAGCCCCAGCATTTT
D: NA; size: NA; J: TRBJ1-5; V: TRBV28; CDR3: CASSLSGYQPQHF; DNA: TGTGCCAGCAGTTTATCCGGGTATCAGCCCCAGCATTTT
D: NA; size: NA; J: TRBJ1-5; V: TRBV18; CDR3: CASSLEENQPQHF; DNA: TGTGCCAGCTCACTTGAGGAAAATCAGCCCCAGCATTTT